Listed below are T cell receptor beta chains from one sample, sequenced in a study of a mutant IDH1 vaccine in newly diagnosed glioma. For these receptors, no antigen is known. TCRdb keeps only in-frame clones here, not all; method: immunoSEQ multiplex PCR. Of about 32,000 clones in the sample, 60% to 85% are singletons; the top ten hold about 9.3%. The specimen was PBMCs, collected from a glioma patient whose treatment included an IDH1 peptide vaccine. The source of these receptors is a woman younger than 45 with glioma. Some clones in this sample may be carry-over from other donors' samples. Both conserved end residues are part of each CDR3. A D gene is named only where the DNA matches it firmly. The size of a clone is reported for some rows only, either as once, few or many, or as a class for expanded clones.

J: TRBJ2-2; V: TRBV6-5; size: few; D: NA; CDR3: CASSYPGAGELFF; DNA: TGTGCCAGCAGTTACCCCGGGGCCGGGGAGCTGTTTTTT
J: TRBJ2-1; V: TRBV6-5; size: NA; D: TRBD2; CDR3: CASSYSLAGGGQFF; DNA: TGTGCCAGCAGTTACTCGCTAGCGGGAGGGGGGCAGTTCTTC
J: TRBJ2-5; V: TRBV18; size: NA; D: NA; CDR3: CASSPGGTLQETQYF; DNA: TGTGCCAGCTCACCAGGCGGGACACTCCAAGAGACCCAGTACTTC
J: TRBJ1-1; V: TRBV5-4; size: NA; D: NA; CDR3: CASSFLDRKSTEAFF; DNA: TGTGCCAGCAGCTTCCTGGACCGGAAATCCACTGAAGCTTTCTTT
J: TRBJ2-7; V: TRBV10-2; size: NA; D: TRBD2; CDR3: CASSGGGTSGRSAYEQYF; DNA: TGCGCCAGCAGTGGGGGGGGGACTAGCGGGAGGTCGGCCTACGAGCAGTACTTC
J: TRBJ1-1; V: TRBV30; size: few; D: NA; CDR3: CAWSNLGASNREAFF; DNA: TGTGCCTGGAGTAATCTGGGGGCCTCGAACCGGGAAGCTTTCTTT
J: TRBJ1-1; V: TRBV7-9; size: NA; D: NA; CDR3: CASSPVWTEAFF; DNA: TGTGCCAGCAGTCCAGTGTGGACTGAAGCTTTCTTT
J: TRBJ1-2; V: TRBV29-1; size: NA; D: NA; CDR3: CSVRGGPNYGYTF; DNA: TGCAGCGTGAGGGGGGGCCCCAACTATGGCTACACCTTC
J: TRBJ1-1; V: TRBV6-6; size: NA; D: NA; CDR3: CASSNGHTEAFF; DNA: TGTGCCAGCTCGAACGGACACACTGAAGCTTTCTTT
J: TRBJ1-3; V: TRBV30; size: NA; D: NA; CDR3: CAWSGVSGNTIYF; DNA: TGTGCCTGGAGTGGGGTCTCTGGAAACACCATATATTTT
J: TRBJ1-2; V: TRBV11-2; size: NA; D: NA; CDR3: CASSSPRGQNYGYTF; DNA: TGTGCCAGCAGCTCCCCCCGGGGGCAAAACTATGGCTACACCTTC
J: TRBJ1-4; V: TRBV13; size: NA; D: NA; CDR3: CASSLGVLAAGGEKLFF; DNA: TGTGCCAGCAGCTTAGGTGTCCTGGCCGCCGGTGGTGAAAAACTGTTTTTT
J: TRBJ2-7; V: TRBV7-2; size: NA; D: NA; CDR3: CASSSWSEGEQYF; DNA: TGTGCCAGCAGCTCCTGGTCGGAAGGCGAGCAGTACTTC
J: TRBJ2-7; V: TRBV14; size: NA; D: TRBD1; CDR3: CASTSGHDRGREQYF; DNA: TGTGCCAGCACCTCCGGCCATGACAGGGGGCGCGAGCAGTACTTC
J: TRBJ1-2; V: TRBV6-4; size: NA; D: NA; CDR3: CASSDSKAGPYGYTF; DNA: TGTGCCAGCAGTGACTCGAAAGCGGGCCCCTATGGCTACACCTTC
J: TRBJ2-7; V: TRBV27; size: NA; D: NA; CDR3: CASSLAAAYEQYF; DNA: TGTGCCAGCAGTTTGGCGGCAGCCTACGAGCAGTACTTC
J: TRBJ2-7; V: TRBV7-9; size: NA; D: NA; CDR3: CASSLEGGDEQYF; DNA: TGTGCCAGCAGCTTAGAGGGGGGGGACGAGCAGTACTTC
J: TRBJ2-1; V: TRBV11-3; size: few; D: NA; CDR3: CASSLDRLWTVNEQFF; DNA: TGTGCCAGCAGCTTAGATCGTCTTTGGACGGTCAATGAGCAGTTCTTC
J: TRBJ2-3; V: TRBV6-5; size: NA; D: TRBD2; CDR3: CAGRKQRDTDTQYF; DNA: TGTGCCGGGCGGAAACAGCGGGACACAGATACGCAGTATTTT
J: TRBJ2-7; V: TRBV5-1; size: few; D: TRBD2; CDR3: CASSLRGTRLYEQYF; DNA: TGCGCCAGCAGCTTGCGTGGGACTAGGCTCTACGAGCAGTACTTC
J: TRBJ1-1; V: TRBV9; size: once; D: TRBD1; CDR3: CASSEQPPRTGNEAFF; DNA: TGTGCCAGCAGCGAACAACCTCCTAGGACAGGGAATGAAGCTTTCTTT
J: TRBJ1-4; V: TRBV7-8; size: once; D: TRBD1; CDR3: CASRQGALNEKLFF; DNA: TGTGCCAGCAGGCAGGGGGCACTTAATGAAAAACTGTTTTTT
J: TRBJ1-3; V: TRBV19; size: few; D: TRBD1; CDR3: CASSIQGEDTIYF; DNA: TGTGCCAGTAGTATACAGGGGGAGGACACCATATATTTT
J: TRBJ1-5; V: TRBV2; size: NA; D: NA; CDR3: CASSMRGMGADNQPQHF; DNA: TGTGCCAGCAGCATGAGGGGAATGGGGGCGGACAATCAGCCCCAGCATTTT
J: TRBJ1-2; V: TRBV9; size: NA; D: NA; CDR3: CASSADTAFNYGYTF; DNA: TGTGCCAGCAGCGCGGACACAGCGTTTAACTATGGCTACACCTTC
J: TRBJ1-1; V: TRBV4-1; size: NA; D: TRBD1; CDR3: CASSPPDRGAFF; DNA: TGCGCCAGCAGCCCCCCGGACAGGGGAGCTTTCTTT
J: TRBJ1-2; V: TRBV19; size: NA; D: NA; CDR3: CASSIAGGYGYTF; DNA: TGTGCCAGTAGTATCGCGGGGGGCTATGGCTACACCTTC
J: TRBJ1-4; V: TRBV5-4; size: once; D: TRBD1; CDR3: CASSISVTGGGEKLFF; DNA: TGTGCCAGCAGCATCAGCGTCACAGGGGGCGGAGAAAAACTGTTTTTT
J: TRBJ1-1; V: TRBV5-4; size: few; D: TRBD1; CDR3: CASSLGGQGRTEAFF; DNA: TGTGCCAGCAGCTTGGGGGGACAGGGGAGGACTGAAGCTTTCTTT
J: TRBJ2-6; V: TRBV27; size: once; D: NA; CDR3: CASSRVTSANVLTF; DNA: TGTGCCAGCAGTCGGGTGACATCGGCCAACGTCCTGACTTTC
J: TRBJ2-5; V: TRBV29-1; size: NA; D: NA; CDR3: CSVEDAGRGLETQYF; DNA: TGCAGCGTTGAAGATGCGGGCAGGGGTCTTGAGACCCAGTACTTC
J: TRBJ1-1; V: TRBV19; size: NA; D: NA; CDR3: CASSVGGTGDTEAFF; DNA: TGTGCCAGTAGTGTGGGGGGTACCGGGGACACTGAAGCTTTCTTT
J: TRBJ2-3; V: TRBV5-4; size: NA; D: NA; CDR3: CASSEGFTSTDTQYF; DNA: TGTGCCAGCAGCGAGGGGTTCACCAGCACAGATACGCAGTATTTT
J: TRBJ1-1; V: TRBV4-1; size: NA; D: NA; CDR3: CASSLRPVGGPNTEAFF; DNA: TGCGCCAGCAGCCTAAGACCCGTCGGGGGGCCGAACACTGAAGCTTTCTTT
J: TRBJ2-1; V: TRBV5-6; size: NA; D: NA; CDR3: CASSLFLNEQFF; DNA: TGTGCCAGCAGCCTATTTTTGAATGAGCAGTTCTTC
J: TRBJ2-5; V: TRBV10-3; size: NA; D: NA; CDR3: CAIRSPGFQETQYF; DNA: TGTGCCATCAGGAGTCCAGGGTTCCAAGAGACCCAGTACTTC
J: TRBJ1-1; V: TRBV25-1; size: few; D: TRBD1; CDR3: CASRDRGTEAFF; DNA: TGTGCCAGCAGGGACAGGGGCACTGAAGCTTTCTTT
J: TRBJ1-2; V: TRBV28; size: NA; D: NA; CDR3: CASSLLLGRADHVFF; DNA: TGTGCCAGCAGTCTCCTACTAGGCAGGGCAGACCATGTTTTCTTC
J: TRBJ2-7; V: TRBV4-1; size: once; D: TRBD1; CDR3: CASSRPTGGGSRNEQYF; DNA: TGCGCCAGCAGCCGACCCACAGGGGGCGGATCGAGGAACGAGCAGTACTTC
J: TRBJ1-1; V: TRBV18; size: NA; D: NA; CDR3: CASSPDGGRVDFF; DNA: TGTGCCAGCTCACCGGATGGGGGCCGGGTGGACTTCTTT
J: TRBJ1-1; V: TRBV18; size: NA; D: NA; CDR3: CASSPQGPTGTEAFF; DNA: TGTGCCAGCTCACCCCAGGGACCGACCGGCACTGAAGCTTTCTTT
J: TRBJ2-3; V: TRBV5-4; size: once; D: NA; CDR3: CASSSHGSDRPAGTQYF; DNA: TGTGCCAGCAGCTCCCATGGATCGGACCGCCCAGCGGGTACGCAGTATTTT
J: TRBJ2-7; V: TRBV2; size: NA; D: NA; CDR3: CASSENKGRLRYEQYF; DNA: TGTGCCAGCAGTGAAAACAAGGGGAGACTCCGCTACGAGCAGTACTTC